These T cell receptor beta chains were read from a single sample in a study of chemoradiotherapy in HPV16-positive cancers. The data were produced by immunoSEQ multiplex PCR, yet TCRdb's version contains in-frame clones alone and is incomplete. The sample has 30,000 to 40,000 clones; 92% are singletons. The sample here was blood, taken from a patient who underwent chemoradiotherapy. These TCRs come from a human donor with HPV-associated anogenital cancer. The CDR3 runs from the conserved cysteine through the conserved F or W. A D gene is named only where the DNA matches it firmly. The size field is filled for only some rows; it gives once, few, many or a size class.

d_gene	v_gene	j_gene	abundance	CDR3nt	CDR3aa
.	TRBV5-1	TRBJ1-4	once	TGCGCCAGCAGCTTGGGGAGGGGATGGGACGAAAAACTGTTTTTT	CASSLGRGWDEKLFF
TRBD1	TRBV30	TRBJ1-1	.	TGTGCCCGTAGGGACAGGAGTACCATGAACACTGAAGCTTTCTTT	CARRDRSTMNTEAFF
TRBD1	TRBV6-1	TRBJ1-2	few	TGTGCCAGCAGTGAAGAGTCTTCGGGGACAGACTATGGCTACACCTTC	CASSEESSGTDYGYTF
TRBD1	TRBV9	TRBJ2-1	.	TGTGCCAGCAGCTCAACCTGGACAGGGGGGTCTTACAATGAGCAGTTCTTC	CASSSTWTGGSYNEQFF
TRBD1	TRBV5-1	TRBJ1-2	.	TGCGCCAGCAGCTGGGACAGGGGCGAGGTCTATGGCTACACCTTC	CASSWDRGEVYGYTF
.	TRBV9	TRBJ2-7	.	TGTGCCAGCAGCGGAGGACTGAGCTCCTACGAGCAGTACTTC	CASSGGLSSYEQYF
.	TRBV25-1	TRBJ1-1	.	TGTGCCAGCGGACCGGGACACCTAAATGAAGCTTTCTTT	CASGPGHLNEAFF
.	TRBV5-5	TRBJ1-4	.	TGTGCCAGCAGCTTGGTTTCGGGGTTAACGAATGAAAAACTGTTTTTT	CASSLVSGLTNEKLFF
.	TRBV7-8	TRBJ2-7	.	TGTGCCAGCAGGGCGCAGGAAAGCTCCTACGAGCAGTACTTC	CASRAQESSYEQYF
.	TRBV5-1	TRBJ1-2	.	TGCGCCAGCAGCTTGGGGGACAACTATGGCTACACCTTC	CASSLGDNYGYTF
TRBD1	TRBV7-9	TRBJ1-4	.	TGTGCCAGCAGACCGGGACAGAGGGATGAAAAACTGTTTTTT	CASRPGQRDEKLFF
TRBD1	TRBV5-4	TRBJ1-4	.	TGTGCCAGCAGCACCGGACAGGGGGCGACTAATGAAAAACTGTTTTTT	CASSTGQGATNEKLFF
.	TRBV7-2	TRBJ2-6	once	TGTGCCAGCAGCTTTTCAGGGAGAGAGTCTGGGGCCAACGTCCTGACTTTC	CASSFSGRESGANVLTF
TRBD1	TRBV4-1	TRBJ1-4	.	TGCGCCAGCAGCCAAAGAGGGGGCGTTAATGAAAAACTGTTTTTT	CASSQRGGVNEKLFF
.	TRBV5-5	TRBJ2-5	.	TGTGCCAGCATCCTCGGGGGATACCAAGAGACCCAGTACTTC	CASILGGYQETQYF
.	TRBV30	TRBJ1-6	.	TGTGCCTGGAGTCGACAGCCGGATAATTCACCCCTCCACTTT	CAWSRQPDNSPLHF
.	TRBV7-2	TRBJ1-2	.	TGTGCCAGCAGCTTCCGGGAGGGCTATGGCTACACCTTC	CASSFREGYGYTF
TRBD1	TRBV6-5	TRBJ1-2	once	TGTGCCAGCAGCCGCCTCGGGACAGGGCGGAATGGCTACACCTTC	CASSRLGTGRNGYTF
.	TRBV5-4	TRBJ2-1	.	TGTGCCAGCAGCTCCCCAGGACTTAACGACAATGAGCAGTTCTTC	CASSSPGLNDNEQFF
TRBD1	TRBV2	TRBJ1-6	.	TGTGCCAGCAGAAACCCCTACAGGGGGCGGGGGGATTCACCCCTCCACTTT	CASRNPYRGRGDSPLHF
.	TRBV10-3	TRBJ1-1	.	TGTGCCATCGGTAGCGGGGGAAGAGCTTTCTTT	CAIGSGGRAFF
.	TRBV6-6	TRBJ1-2	.	TGTGCCAGCAGTCGAGACAGCTATGGCTACACCTTC	CASSRDSYGYTF
.	TRBV19	TRBJ1-2	.	TGTGCCAGTAGGATAGCAGGGCAGTATGGCTACACCTTC	CASRIAGQYGYTF
TRBD1	TRBV5-1	TRBJ1-1	.	TGCGCCAGCAGCTTATATAATACGGACAGGGGGGTTGTGAACACTGAAGCTTTCTTT	CASSLYNTDRGVVNTEAFF
TRBD1	TRBV2	TRBJ1-1	.	TGTGCCAGCAGCACCACAGGGGTAGACGAAGCTTTCTTT	CASSTTGVDEAFF